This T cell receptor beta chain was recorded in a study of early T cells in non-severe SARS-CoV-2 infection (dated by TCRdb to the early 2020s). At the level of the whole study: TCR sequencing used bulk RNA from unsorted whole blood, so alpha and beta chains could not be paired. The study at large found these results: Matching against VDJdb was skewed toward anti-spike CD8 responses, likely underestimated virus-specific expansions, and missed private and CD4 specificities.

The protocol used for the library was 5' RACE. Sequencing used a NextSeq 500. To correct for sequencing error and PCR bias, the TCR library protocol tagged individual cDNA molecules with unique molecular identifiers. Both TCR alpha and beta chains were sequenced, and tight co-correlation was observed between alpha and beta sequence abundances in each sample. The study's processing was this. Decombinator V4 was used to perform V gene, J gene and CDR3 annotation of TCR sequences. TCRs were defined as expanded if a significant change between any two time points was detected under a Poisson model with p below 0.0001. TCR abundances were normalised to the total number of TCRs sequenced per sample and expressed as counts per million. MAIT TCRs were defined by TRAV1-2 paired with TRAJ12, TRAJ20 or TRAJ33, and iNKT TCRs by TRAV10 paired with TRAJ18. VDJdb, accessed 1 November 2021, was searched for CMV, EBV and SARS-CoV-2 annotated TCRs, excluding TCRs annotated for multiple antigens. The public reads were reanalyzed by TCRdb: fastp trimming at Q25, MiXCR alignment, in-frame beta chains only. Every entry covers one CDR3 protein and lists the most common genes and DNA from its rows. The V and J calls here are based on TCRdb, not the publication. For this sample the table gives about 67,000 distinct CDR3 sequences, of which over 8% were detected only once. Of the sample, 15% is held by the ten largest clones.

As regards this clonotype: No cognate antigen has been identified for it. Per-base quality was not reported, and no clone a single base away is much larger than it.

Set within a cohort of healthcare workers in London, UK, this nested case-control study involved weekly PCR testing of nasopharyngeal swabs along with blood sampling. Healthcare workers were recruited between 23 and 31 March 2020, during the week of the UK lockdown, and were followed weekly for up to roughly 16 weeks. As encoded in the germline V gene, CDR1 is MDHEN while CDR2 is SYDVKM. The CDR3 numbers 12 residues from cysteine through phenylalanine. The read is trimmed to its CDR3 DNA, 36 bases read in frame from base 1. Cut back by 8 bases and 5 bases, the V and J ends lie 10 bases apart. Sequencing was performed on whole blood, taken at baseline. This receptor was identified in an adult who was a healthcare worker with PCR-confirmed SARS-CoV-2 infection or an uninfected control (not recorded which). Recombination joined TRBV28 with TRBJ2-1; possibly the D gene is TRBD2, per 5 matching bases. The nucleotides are TGTGCCAGCCGAGGGTATAACAATGAGCAGTTCTTC. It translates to CASRGYNNEQFF.